This T cell receptor (beta chain) was identified during a study of T cells in Graves' hyperthyroidism and ophthalmopathy (dated by TCRdb to the late 2010s). Regarding the complete study: Peripheral blood samples were taken at the time of initial diagnosis, prior to any treatment. Following sampling, methimazole starting at 30 mg daily was given to hyperthyroidism patients, and high-dose intravenous methylprednisolone was given to ophthalmopathy patients. The 95 to 100 discovery patients were divided at random into training and test sets in a 7:3 ratio. An independent validation cohort of 18 to 20 hyperthyroidism patients and over 15 patients who later progressed to ophthalmopathy tested prospective prediction of ophthalmopathy. TCR Vbeta CDR3 sequencing of approximately 140 peripheral blood samples (around 45 ophthalmopathy, around 80 hyperthyroidism and roughly 17 progressor patients) is reported in the paper. The study also compared thyroid tissue and blood T-cell repertoires from about six Graves' hyperthyroidism patients. A discovery cohort of fewer than 110 patients, 43 with Graves' ophthalmopathy and approximately 55 with stable Graves' hyperthyroidism, was used to find distinguishing TCR V-J signatures.

A patient counted as having stable Graves' hyperthyroidism if no progression to ophthalmopathy occurred over 18 months of follow-up. Hyperthyroidism patients were newly diagnosed, had a disease duration of under 2 months, and were aged 18 to 65 years. The study excluded patients with uncontrolled infections, other autoimmune diseases, pregnancy or lactation. Diagnoses were established on the basis of clinical symptoms, serum thyroxine and TRAb, thyroid ultrasound, and orbital computed tomography. Ficoll-Paque density gradient centrifugation was used to isolate PBMCs from around 10 ml of fresh peripheral blood. Total RNA was extracted using Trizol reagent, and RNA quality was assessed on an Agilent 2100 Bioanalyzer. About this clonotype: Its specific antigen is unknown. The conserved final phenylalanine or tryptophan is absent from the CDR3, which likely points to a read error.

The TCR beta CDR3 regions were amplified from the RNA transcripts. The TCR CDR3 was subjected to a first round of RT-PCR using the HTBI primer set and the Qiagen OneStep RT-PCR kit. Libraries were constructed in a second round of multiplex PCR, after which size selection and purification were carried out. Sequencing of the libraries was done on an Illumina HiSeq2000 using paired-end 100 bp reads. The published analysis was carried out like this. SOAPnuke was used to process the raw data, removing reads that contained adapters or uncalled bases, had a mean Phred below 15, or lacked an exact match to the constant primer or identifier. High-quality paired reads were merged with COPE v1.2.5, and unique nucleotide sequences were defined as clonotypes. MiTCR v1.1 was used to align the clonotypes against IMGT TRBV, TRBD and TRBJ reference segments. Only V-J combinations with frequency above 0.0001, covering 99% to 99.2% of repertoires, were analysed. A TCS score was defined as the ratio between F50 (clonal expansion) and ExV (chaos), using BLOSUM62-based TCRdist between CDR3 peptides within each V-J. Welch's t-statistics and random forest reduced 450 to 600 V-J features to some 14, which were used in a naive Bayes classifier (R e1071). The public reads were reanalyzed by TCRdb: fastp trimming at Q25, MiXCR alignment, in-frame beta chains only. CDR3 protein duplicates are merged, each entry listing the most common genes and DNA. TCRdb's processing, not the authors' own work, is the source of the V and J calls. The sample has some 560,000 distinct CDR3 sequences on record, 15% to 17% of them singletons. The top ten clonotypes cover under 7.5% of the sample.

What the authors observed across the whole study: In validation, the model predicted progression to ophthalmopathy with about 71% sensitivity and over 72% specificity, a median of 6.5 months before onset. In cross-validation, a model built on a 13 V-J signature told ophthalmopathy apart from stable hyperthyroidism with just under 90% sensitivity and about 81% specificity, and in testing the same model reached 80%/75%. No statistical method was used to fix the sample size in advance, and group allocation was not hidden from the investigators. Most expanded thyroid clonotypes (frequency above 0.001) were also detected in blood, a finding suggesting that blood repertoires may reflect thyroid immune responses.

V is reduced by 5 bases and J by 1 base, leaving a spacing of 14 bases between them. CDR1 and CDR2, looked up from the germline V gene (reference sequence), are LGHDT and YNNKEL. The CDR3 has 15 residues if both end residues are counted. The sequence is cut down to CDR3 DNA, 45 bases in frame from base 1. Sequenced material: blood. The sequence derives from a woman under 40 with Graves' hyperthyroidism. Recombination joined TRBV3-1 with TRBJ1-1, with no confident D gene call. CDR3 reads: CASSSTLKWNTEAFL. The sequenced DNA is TGTGCCAGCAGCAGTACTCTAAAGTGGAACACTGAAGCTTTCCTT.